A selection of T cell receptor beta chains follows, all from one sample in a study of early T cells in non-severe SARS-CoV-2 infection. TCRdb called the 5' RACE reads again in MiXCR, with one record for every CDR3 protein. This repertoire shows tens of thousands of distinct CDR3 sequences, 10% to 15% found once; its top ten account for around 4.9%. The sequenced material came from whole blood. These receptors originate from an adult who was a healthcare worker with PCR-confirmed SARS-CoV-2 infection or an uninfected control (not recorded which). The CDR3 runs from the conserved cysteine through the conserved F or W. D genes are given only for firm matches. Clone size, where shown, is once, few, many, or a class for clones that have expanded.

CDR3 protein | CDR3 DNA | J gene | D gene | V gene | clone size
CASSGEGVNQPQHF | TGCGCCAGCAGTGGAGAGGGAGTCAATCAGCCCCAGCATTTT | TRBJ1-5 | . | TRBV5-1 | .
CASGRAGSSYEQYF | TGTGCCAGCGGGCGAGCGGGGTCATCCTACGAGCAGTACTTC | TRBJ2-7 | TRBD2 | TRBV6-2/TRBV6-3 | .
CASRGTGAYNEQFF | TGTGCCAGCAGGGGGACAGGAGCCTACAATGAGCAGTTCTTC | TRBJ2-1 | TRBD1 | TRBV27 | few
CASSLALDTQYF | TGTGCCAGCAGCTTAGCTTTAGATACGCAGTATTTT | TRBJ2-3 | . | TRBV7-9 | many
CASSPQPTGELFF | TGTGCCAGCAGCCCCCAACCCACCGGGGAGCTGTTTTTT | TRBJ2-2 | . | TRBV7-2 | few
CASSPAGSPQSGGELFF | TGTGCTAGCAGCCCCGCGGGGTCTCCCCAGTCCGGCGGGGAGCTGTTTTTT | TRBJ2-2 | . | TRBV7-7 | few
CSATGARTDTQYF | TGCAGTGCTACCGGGGCCCGGACAGATACGCAGTATTTT | TRBJ2-3 | . | TRBV20-1 | few
CASSDYPTGEAFF | TGTGCCAGCAGTGACTACCCGACGGGTGAAGCTTTCTTT | TRBJ1-1 | . | TRBV6-4 | .
CSAIPSSGVDSQYF | TGCAGCGCAATCCCCTCATCTGGCGTGGACTCTCAGTACTTC | TRBJ2-5 | . | TRBV29-1 | many
CASSFKAYPTGELFF | TGTGCCAGCAGCTTTAAGGCCTACCCAACCGGGGAGCTGTTTTTT | TRBJ2-2 | . | TRBV7-2 | .
CASSRDSGANVLTF | TGTGCCAGCAGCCGAGACTCTGGGGCCAACGTCCTGACTTTC | TRBJ2-6 | . | TRBV9 | few
CASSYSRGVEDTQYF | TGTGCCAGCAGTTATTCCAGGGGTGTGGAAGATACGCAGTATTTT | TRBJ2-3 | . | TRBV6-5 | many
CASSEGTSGSADTQYF | TGTGCCAGCAGCGAAGGGACTAGCGGGAGTGCAGATACGCAGTATTTT | TRBJ2-3 | TRBD2 | TRBV7-6 | .
CASTLVLGAGANVLTF | TGTGCCAGCACCTTGGTCCTGGGGGCTGGGGCCAACGTCCTGACTTTC | TRBJ2-6 | . | TRBV6-5 | many